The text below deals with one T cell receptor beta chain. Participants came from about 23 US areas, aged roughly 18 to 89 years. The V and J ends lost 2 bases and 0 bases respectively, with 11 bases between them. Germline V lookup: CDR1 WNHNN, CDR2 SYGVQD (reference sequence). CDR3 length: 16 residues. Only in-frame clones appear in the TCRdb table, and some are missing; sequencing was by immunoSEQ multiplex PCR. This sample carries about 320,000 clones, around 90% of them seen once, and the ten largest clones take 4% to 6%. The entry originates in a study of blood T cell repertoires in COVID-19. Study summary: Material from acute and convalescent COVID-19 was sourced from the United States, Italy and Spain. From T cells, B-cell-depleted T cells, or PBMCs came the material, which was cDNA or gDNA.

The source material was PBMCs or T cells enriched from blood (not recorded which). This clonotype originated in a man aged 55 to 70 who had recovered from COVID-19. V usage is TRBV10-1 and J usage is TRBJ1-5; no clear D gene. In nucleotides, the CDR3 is TGCGCCAGCAGTGAGACCTGCCCCTATAGCAATCAGCCCCAGCATTTT. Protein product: CASSETCPYSNQPQHF.